One and the same sample provided the 13 T cell receptor beta chains below, sequenced in a study of beta chain features in type 1 diabetes. Reverse transcribing all isolated RNA meant expressed TCRB transcripts were sequenced. Clones were read by immunoSEQ multiplex PCR, and TCRdb kept only the in-frame ones, dropping some. Of roughly 230,000 clones in the sample, more than 9% were seen once. Material: naive CD4+ T cells from blood. Receptors were obtained from a woman aged 18-35 years in good health.

This clone was seen more than once but under ten times. CDR3 region: CAWSRDRTSNYGYTF. The CDR3 DNA is TGTGCCTGGAGTCGGGACAGGACCTCTAACTATGGCTACACCTTC. V and J are TRBV30 and TRBJ1-2; 8 nucleotides agree with TRBD1. The CDR3 runs to 15 residues. Trimming at V came to 2 bases and at J to 0 bases, leaving 5 bases not matched to a gene. Germline V gives CDR1 GTSNPN, CDR2 SVGIG (reference sequence).

The sample holds a few counts of this clone. The rearrangement links TRBV29-1 to TRBJ1-1; D is unresolved. The CDR3 is 16 residues long. The V and J ends lost 5 bases and 3 bases respectively, with 22 bases between them. Per germline, CDR1 SQVTM and CDR2 ANQGSEA. CDR3 loop: CSVLPSSGVVDTEAFF. The CDR3 nucleotides are TGCAGCGTTCTCCCCTCGTCTGGAGTGGTGGACACTGAAGCTTTCTTT.

This clone was picked up a small number of times. V is TRBV9 and J is TRBJ2-2; D gene ambiguous. Trimming stripped 0 bases from V and 1 base from J, with 4 bases between. The CDR3 consists of 14 residues. Germline V gene sequence: CDR1 SGDLS, CDR2 YYNGEE. The CDR3 DNA follows: TGTGCCAGCAGCGTAGCAGGGAACACCGGGGAGCTGTTTTTT. Translation: CASSVAGNTGELFF. Based on the CDR3 plus reference TRBV9 and TRBJ2-2, the full variable domain is DSGVTQTPKHLITATGQRVTLRCSPRSGDLSVYWYQQSLDQGLQFLIQYYNGEERAKGNILERFSAQQFPDLHSELNLSSLELGDSALYFCASSVAGNTGELFFGEGSRLTVL.

This clone has only a few counts. This sequence joins TRBV5-1 and TRBJ2-1; TRBD2 aligns across 10 bases. J lost 8 bases, V lost 0 bases, and 8 bases had no gene match. This CDR3 region has 16 residues. The germline V gene has CDR1 SGHRS and CDR2 YFSETQ. CDR3 nucleotides: TGCGCCAGCAGCTTGGTTCCTAGCGGGAGTGACGATGAGCAGTTCTTC. Its translation: CASSLVPSGSDDEQFF.

This clone was counted a few times. The chain recombines TRBV30 with TRBJ1-3; D is uncertain. Germline V gene lookup returns CDR1 GTSNPN and CDR2 SVGIG (reference sequence). V was shortened by 4 bases and J by 0 bases, with 7 bases between the two germline ends. The CDR3 length is 13 residues. The CDR3 here is CAWIGLSGNTIYF. The CDR3 coding sequence is TGTGCCTGGATCGGACTCTCTGGAAACACCATATATTTT.

The sample holds a few counts of this clone. At one end, the junction sequence differs from germline, possibly due to a read error. The chain has TRBV2 and TRBJ2-7; D is possibly TRBD2 (6 bases). Germline V CDR1 and CDR2: SNHLY, FYNNEI. This CDR3 has 15 amino acids. CDR3 sequence reads: CASSEGPPGTYEQYF. CDR3 DNA: TGTGCCAGCAGCGAAGGACCTCCAGGGACTTACGAGCAGTACTTC.

This clone was seen more than once but under ten times. V and J are TRBV27 and TRBJ1-5, with TRBD1 matching 7 bases. CDR3 length equals 16 residues. With 5 bases clipped from V and 0 bases from J, the junction kept 7 bases outside the gene matches. Germline V lookup: CDR1 MNHEY, CDR2 SMNVEV (reference sequence). The CDR3 spells CASSPSTGISNQPQHF. The DNA for the CDR3 is TGTGCCAGCAGTCCATCGACAGGGATTAGCAATCAGCCCCAGCATTTT.

This clone occurred a few times. The genes are TRBV14 and TRBJ2-7; TRBD2 matches at 8 bases. Germline V gives CDR1 SGHDN, CDR2 FVKESK. V dropped 4 bases and J dropped 0; count of bases not matched to a gene: 2. This CDR3 region has 14 residues. The CDR3 region is CASSRSGTSYEQYF. As DNA, the CDR3 is TGTGCCAGCAGCCGTAGCGGGACCTCCTACGAGCAGTACTTC.

For the CDR3, the DNA is TGTGCCAGCAGAGGACAGGGTGGGTTGGAAGAGACCCAGTACTTC. Translated, it gives CASRGQGGLEETQYF. The chain uses TRBV28 and TRBJ2-5, with TRBD1 matching 8 bases. Germline-derived CDR1 and CDR2 are MDHEN and SYDVKM. This CDR3 is 15 amino acids long. Trimming took 6 bases from V and 3 from J; bases not matched to a gene: 9. The whole variable domain, filled in from reference TRBV28 and TRBJ2-5, reads DVKVTQSSRYLVKRTGEKVFLECVQDMDHENMFWYRQDPGLGLRLIYFSYDVKMKEKGDIPEGYSVSREKKERFSLILESASTNQTSMYLCASRGQGGLEETQYFGPGTRLLVL.

V usage is TRBV11-2 and J usage is TRBJ2-4; TRBD2 matches 8 bases. V shed 6 bases and J 10 bases; nucleotides not matched to a gene: 11. The CDR3 runs to 14 residues. Germline CDR1 and CDR2: SGHAT and FQNNGV. The CDR3: CASRTIREGWIQYF. The CDR3 DNA is TGTGCCAGCAGGACGATACGGGAGGGGTGGATTCAGTACTTC.

This clone was seen a handful of times. V usage is TRBV7-9 and J usage is TRBJ1-2; no reliable D call. There are 14 residues in the CDR3. CDR1 is SEHNR, CDR2 FQNEAQ, per germline (reference sequence). Trimming removed 1 base at V and 0 bases at J, with 6 bases between. CDR3 DNA sequence: TGTGCCAGCAGCTTAGGTCTATCTAACTATGGCTACACCTTC. Protein sequence: CASSLGLSNYGYTF.

This clone was observed a handful of times. J is TRBJ2-3 and V is TRBV7-9; D gene unclear. CDR1 is SEHNR, CDR2 FQNEAQ, per germline (reference sequence). Trimming took 1 base from V and 5 from J, leaving 10 bases between them. This CDR3 is 14 amino acids long. CDR3 residues: CASSLESRGDTQYF. The CDR3 DNA reads TGTGCCAGCAGCTTAGAGTCCCGCGGAGATACGCAGTATTTT.

The CDR3 coding sequence is TGTGCCAGCAGTGAAGGATGGAAGGGACTAGCGGGGGGCCAAAGCACAGATACGCAGTATTTT. The encoded protein is CASSEGWKGLAGGQSTDTQYF. This chain uses TRBV2 with TRBJ2-3, with 15 bases lining up with TRBD2. Germline-derived CDR1 and CDR2 are SNHLY and FYNNEI. Trimming cost V 1 base and J 0 bases; bases outside gene matches: 11. The CDR3 is 21 amino acids.